The 10 T cell receptor delta chains reported below all come from one sample, sequenced in a study of Vδ1+ human thymocytes. The template was reverse-transcribed extracted RNA. Multiplex PCR used pooled V-gene forward primers and a constant-region reverse primer to amplify CDR3s. TCRdb called clones from the multiplex PCR reads again using CATT. This sample has approximately 25,000 delta-chain clones, with roughly 29% found just once. Whole-study findings and limits: Highly polyclonal TRG and TRD repertoires with Gaussian CDR3 length distributions appeared in thymus.

Their recognized antigens are unknown. Sequences were obtained from Vdelta1+ gamma-delta thymocytes from the thymus. Subset in this sample: FACS-sorted CD3+ TCRalphabeta- TCRVdelta1+ TCRVdelta2- thymocytes. The receptors derive from a boy under three years old who had congenital heart surgery.

This chain uses TRDV1 with TRDJ1; the match to TRDD3 covers 12 bases. With 2 bases clipped from V and 8 bases from J, the junction kept 15 bases outside the gene matches. The CDR3 covers 18 residues. Germline V gene data show CDR1 as TSWWSYY and CDR2 as QGS. The CDR3 coding sequence is TGTGCTCTTGGGGAAGGTCAGGGGGCGCTGGGGGATACGGGCAAACTCATCTTT. Its protein is CALGEGQGALGDTGKLIF.

This chain links TRDV1 with TRDJ1; TRDD3 aligns across 7 bases. From germline, CDR1 is TSWWSYY and CDR2 QGS. Trimming at V came to 5 bases and at J to 0 bases, leaving 15 bases not matched to a gene. The CDR3 spans 18 residues. The chain's CDR3 is CALGSRSHVGDDTDKLIF. The CDR3 region has the DNA TGTGCTCTTGGGTCCCGGTCTCACGTGGGGGACGACACCGATAAACTCATCTTT.

The sample holds a few counts of this clone. The chain recombines TRDV1 with TRDJ1; 13 nucleotides agree with TRDD3. Germline lookup yields CDR1 TSWWSYY and CDR2 QGS. There are 19 residues in the CDR3. V was clipped by 1 base and J by 9 bases; unmatched bases: 17. CDR3 DNA: TGTGCTCTTGGGGAACCCAACCTTCCTATCGGTACTGGGGGATACGAACTCATCTTT. As protein: CALGEPNLPIGTGGYELIF.

This clone was counted only a few times. The sample carries other DNA sequences with the same CDR3. The chain joins TRDV1 to TRDJ1; 10 bases are a match to TRDD3. Trimming removed 4 bases from V and 0 bases from J; junction bases left unmatched: 14. Germline CDR1 reads TSWWSYY; CDR2 reads QGS. The CDR3 is made up of 19 amino acids. This CDR3 reads CALGGPRRTGGSHTDKLIF. The CDR3 DNA is TGTGCTCTTGGGGGTCCTAGGCGTACTGGGGGATCCCACACCGATAAACTCATCTTT.

This clone was detected only once. The chain combines TRDV1 with TRDJ1; D is possibly TRDD3 (6 bases). The CDR3 spans 20 residues. The V and J ends lost 2 bases and 0 bases respectively, with 25 bases between them. Germline V gene sequence: CDR1 TSWWSYY, CDR2 QGS. The DNA of the CDR3 is TGTGCTCTTGGGGAAGTTCGGGATATACGCCGACTTTCATACACCGATAAACTCATCTTT. It translates to CALGEVRDIRRLSYTDKLIF.

This clone was recorded a few times. This same CDR3 is encoded by further DNA sequences in the sample. The chain couples TRDV1 to TRDJ1, with 7 bases matching TRDD3. This CDR3 has 25 residues. The germline CDR1 and CDR2 sequences are TSWWSYY and QGS. The ends lost 1 base at V and 0 bases at J; junction bases unmatched: 32. The CDR3 DNA is TGTGCTCTTGGGGAACCCGGGGGAGGGGAGTCTTCCCCCGTACTGGGGATCCCTTACACCGATAAACTCATCTTT. Amino acid sequence: CALGEPGGGESSPVLGIPYTDKLIF.

By sample fraction, this clone is medium-sized. The chain employs TRDV1 and TRDJ1, with D possibly TRDD3 on 6 matching bases. This CDR3 has 15 residues. The germline V gene encodes CDR1 TSWWSYY and CDR2 QGS. V was trimmed by 2 bases and J by 1 base, leaving 11 bases between them. CDR3 in DNA: TGTGCTCTTGGGGAAGGATCGGGGATCACCGATAAACTCATCTTT. Protein sequence: CALGEGSGITDKLIF.

As for this clone: In the same sample, other DNA sequences code for this CDR3. The chain carries TRDV1 and TRDJ1; 13 bases align to TRDD3. CDR3 length: 22 amino acids. With V trimmed by 0 bases and J by 0 bases, 16 bases remained unmatched. CDR1 and CDR2 (germline): TSWWSYY, QGS. In DNA form, the CDR3 reads TGTGCTCTTGGGGAACTAGCCTTTACCACTGGGGGATACGCAAGGAACACCGATAAACTCATCTTT. It yields the protein CALGELAFTTGGYARNTDKLIF.

A word on this clone: A much larger clone lies one base from this, so it may be a read error. The chain has TRDV1 and TRDJ1, with 8 bases identical to TRDD2. V lost 5 bases and J lost 0; bases outside the gene matches: 17. CDR1 and CDR2 (germline): TSWWSYY, QGS. This CDR3 comprises 19 residues. The chain's CDR3 is CALGIASYVATTDTDKLIF. The CDR3 coding sequence is TGTGCTCTTGGGATCGCTTCCTACGTCGCGACCACAGACACCGATAAACTCATCTTT.

Notes on this clone: Other DNA sequences within the sample encode an identical CDR3. The chain links TRDV1 to TRDJ1; D perhaps matches TRDD3 (8 bases). Germline CDR1 is TSWWSYY and CDR2 is QGS. The CDR3 extends over 18 amino acids. Trimming took 0 bases from V and 1 from J, leaving 18 bases between them. CDR3 sequence reads: CALGELVPTGGGTDKLIF. The CDR3 bases are TGTGCTCTTGGGGAACTAGTTCCTACTGGGGGTGGCACCGATAAACTCATCTTT.